The 27 T cell receptor beta chains listed next were all sequenced from one sample in a study of CD4 T cells in relation to SARS-CoV-2 and coronaviruses. These receptors have no known antigen. The unexposed donors gave CD4+ T cells in about 2010-2019, prior to COVID-19. The cells were cultured for 10 days before CD4+ T cells were isolated. Clones were sequenced by immunoSEQ multiplex PCR, and TCRdb holds only the in-frame ones, with some missing. The data show 25,000 or so clones, about three quarters seen once. The material sequenced was CD4+ T cells from PBMCs, cultured in vitro. These TCRs come from a human donor in good health.

The chain couples TRBV2 to TRBJ1-3; D is undetermined. This CDR3 spans 17 amino acids. Germline V CDR1 and CDR2: SNHLY, FYNNEI. Trimming stripped 5 bases from V and 1 base from J, with 18 bases between. The CDR3 spells CASSSDAWWASGNTIYF. CDR3 coding DNA: TGTGCCAGCAGTTCAGACGCGTGGTGGGCTTCTGGAAACACCATATATTTT.

J is TRBJ1-4 and V is TRBV30; D is uncertain. The CDR3 is made up of 15 amino acids. Trimming took 1 base from V and 2 from J, leaving 11 bases between them. Looked up from germline, CDR1 is GTSNPN and CDR2 is SVGIG (reference sequence). In DNA form, the CDR3 reads TGTGCCTGGAGTGCCCCGGTGGGGACTAATGAAAAACTGTTTTTT. Amino acid sequence: CAWSAPVGTNEKLFF.

The chain has TRBV14 and TRBJ2-7; D is uncertain. Trimming pared 0 bases from V and 13 bases from J, leaving 10 bases between. Germline loops: CDR1 SGHDN, CDR2 FVKESK. This CDR3 has 11 residues. For the CDR3, the DNA is TGTGCCAGCAGCCAAGATGGATGGGGATACTTC. This gives the protein CASSQDGWGYF.

The rearrangement joins TRBV6-6 to TRBJ2-7; the D gene is possibly TRBD1 (6 bases). The CDR3 spans 15 residues. The germline gives CDR1 MNHNY, CDR2 SVGAGI (reference sequence). The V and J ends lost 0 bases and 3 bases respectively, with 12 bases between them. The CDR3 DNA follows: TGTGCCAGCAGTTACTCCCCAGGGGTGATCTACGAGCAGTACTTC. Its protein is CASSYSPGVIYEQYF.

The chain is built from TRBV9 and TRBJ1-1; D is undetermined. This CDR3 has 13 amino acids. The V end lost 3 bases, the J end lost 4 bases, and 10 bases lay between the germline ends. Germline V lookup: CDR1 SGDLS, CDR2 YYNGEE. DNA for the CDR3: TGTGCCAGCAGCGCAGGACCGAGCACTGAAGCTTTCTTT. Translated, it gives CASSAGPSTEAFF.

The V and J genes are TRBV19 and TRBJ2-2, with D perhaps TRBD2 (6 bases). The CDR3 is 15 residues long. Per the germline V gene, CDR1 is LNHDA and CDR2 is SQIVND (reference sequence). Trimming took off 4 bases at V and 5 bases at J, with 14 bases between the two ends. The CDR3 loop reads CASSSGSSVTGELFF. The DNA for the CDR3 is TGTGCCAGTAGTAGCGGGTCTAGCGTAACCGGGGAGCTGTTTTTT.

The chain uses TRBV7-2 and TRBJ1-1; unclear D gene. V lost 5 bases and J 4 bases, leaving 14 bases between the germline ends. The CDR3 has 14 residues. CDR1 and CDR2 from the germline V gene are SGHTA and FQGNSA. The CDR3, as DNA: TGTGCCAGCAGCCCACAATGGGCAGCCACTGAAGCTTTCTTT. This translates into CASSPQWAATEAFF.

This clone was observed once. The chain combines TRBV12-5 with TRBJ2-3; TRBD1 might be the D (6 bases). V gave up 6 bases and J gave up 2 bases, with 12 bases separating them. The CDR3 totals 14 residues. CDR1 LGHNT and CDR2 FRNRAP come from the germline V gene. CDR3 amino acids: CASGSQGPTDTQYF. The CDR3 DNA reads TGTGCTAGTGGCTCACAGGGCCCCACAGATACGCAGTATTTT. Combining the CDR3 with reference TRBV12-5 and TRBJ2-3 gives the whole variable domain DARVTQTPRHKVTEMGQEVTMRCQPILGHNTVFWYRQTMMQGLELLAYFRNRAPLDDSGMPKDRFSAEMPDATLATLKIQPSEPRDSAVYFCASGSQGPTDTQYFGPGTRLTVL.

V usage is TRBV3-1 (or the pseudogene TRBV3-2) and J usage is TRBJ2-3; 7 bases fit TRBD1. J was trimmed by 0 bases and V by 8 bases; bases with no gene match: 2. The germline V gene has CDR1 LGHDT and CDR2 YNNKEL (reference sequence). The CDR3 extends over 13 amino acids. The CDR3 protein is CASGTASTDTQYF. CDR3 in DNA: TGTGCCAGCGGGACAGCTAGCACAGATACGCAGTATTTT.

This sequence joins TRBV2 and TRBJ1-5; a weak D match, TRBD1 (6 bases). Deletions cut 2 bases from V and 5 bases from J, with 13 bases between. The germline V gene has CDR1 SNHLY and CDR2 FYNNEI. This CDR3 comprises 15 residues. The CDR3: CASSEKSQGYQPQHF. The CDR3 nucleotides read TGTGCCAGCAGTGAAAAATCACAGGGCTATCAGCCCCAGCATTTT.

CDR3: CASSQPRAGTAGEKLFF. CDR3 nucleotides: TGCGCCAGCAGCCAGCCCCGAGCCGGGACAGCGGGTGAAAAACTGTTTTTT. This chain connects TRBV4-1 to TRBJ1-4; 7 bases align to TRBD1. CDR3 size: 17 residues. The J segment lost 7 bases and the V segment lost 3 bases, leaving 14 bases of the junction unmatched. Germline V gene lookup returns CDR1 MGHRA and CDR2 YSYEKL.

V gene TRBV7-2 combines with J gene TRBJ1-1; D is perhaps TRBD1 (5 bases). The CDR3 length is 18 residues. CDR1 and CDR2 from the germline V gene are SGHTA and FQGNSA. V dropped 1 base and J dropped 2 bases, with 20 bases sitting between them. This chain's CDR3 is CASSLDPPGTGGNTEAFF. The CDR3 nucleotides are TGTGCCAGCAGCTTAGACCCTCCAGGGACGGGTGGAAACACTGAAGCTTTCTTT.

This clone was counted a single time. The chain is built from TRBV7-2 and TRBJ2-3; D possibly corresponds to TRBD2 (7 bases). The germline CDR1 and CDR2 sequences are SGHTA and FQGNSA. CDR3 length: 16 residues. Trimming pared 8 bases from V and 5 bases from J, leaving 23 bases between. CDR3 nucleotides: TGTGCCAGCCTCTTGACAGGCCCTCCGGGGGGAGATACGCAGTATTTT. Amino acids: CASLLTGPPGGDTQYF.

V and J are TRBV4-1 and TRBJ1-2, with 10 bases matching TRBD1. Trimming took 3 bases from V and 4 from J; bases not matched to a gene: 5. The CDR3 has 15 residues. Germline values: CDR1 MGHRA, CDR2 YSYEKL. Here the CDR3 DNA reads TGCGCCAGCAGCCACCTGGACAGGGGGACCTATGGCTACACCTTC. The encoded protein is CASSHLDRGTYGYTF.

The chain joins TRBV6-5 to TRBJ1-5, with D unclear. The CDR3 consists of 15 residues. The V and J ends lost 5 bases and 0 bases respectively, with 11 bases between them. The germline CDR1 and CDR2 sequences are MNHEY and SVGAGI. In DNA form, the CDR3 reads TGTGCCAGCAGTCCCACATGGAATAGCAATCAGCCCCAGCATTTT. Translating it yields CASSPTWNSNQPQHF.

In this sample, this clone turned up once. This chain uses TRBV23-1 with TRBJ2-7; TRBD2 might be the D (7 bases). TRBV23-1 qualifies as an ORF whose function is uncertain. V lost 4 bases to trimming and J lost 0 bases, with 22 bases between them. This CDR3 contains 18 residues. The CDR3, as DNA: TGCGCCAGCAGTCTCCTCACTGGGGGGGCGATCAGCTCCTACGAGCAGTACTTC. Translated, it gives CASSLLTGGAISSYEQYF.

The CDR3 nucleotides are TGCGCCAGCAGCTTGGGGGATCTCCGCAATGAGCAGTTCTTC. Protein product: CASSLGDLRNEQFF. This chain joins TRBV5-1 and TRBJ2-1; D is unresolved. The germline V gene has CDR1 SGHRS and CDR2 YFSETQ. V shed 0 bases and J shed 6 bases, with 10 bases lying between them. The CDR3 has 14 amino acids.

The chain is built from TRBV4-2 and TRBJ2-5; D could derive from TRBD1 or TRBD2 (6 bases each). This CDR3 contains 14 residues. CDR1 LGHNA and CDR2 YNFKEQ come from the germline V gene. Trimming shortened V by 1 base and J by 4 bases, and 10 bases separated the two germline ends. This chain's CDR3 is CASSQGGARETQYF. As DNA, the CDR3 is TGTGCCAGCAGCCAAGGGGGGGCCAGAGAGACCCAGTACTTC.

The chain links TRBV9 to TRBJ2-1; 7 positions agree with TRBD2. Looked up from germline, CDR1 is SGDLS and CDR2 is YYNGEE. With V trimmed by 4 bases and J by 0 bases, 7 bases remained unmatched. The CDR3 has 16 residues. DNA for the CDR3: TGTGCCAGCAGCCTATTCGGCGGGAGCTCCTACAATGAGCAGTTCTTC. Translating gives CASSLFGGSSYNEQFF.

The chain links TRBV18 to TRBJ2-5, with no clear D. Germline V gene sequence: CDR1 KGHSH, CDR2 LQKENI. The CDR3 has 14 residues. The germline V and J ends were trimmed by 0 bases and 5 bases, with 10 bases remaining between them. CDR3 protein: CASSPPLRSETQYF. CDR3 sequence (DNA): TGTGCCAGCTCACCACCGCTGAGGTCCGAGACCCAGTACTTC.

The gene calls are TRBV2 and TRBJ1-3; 10 bases align to TRBD1. The germline V gene has CDR1 SNHLY and CDR2 FYNNEI. This CDR3 spans 16 amino acids. V gave up 6 bases and J gave up 4 bases; unmatched junction bases: 9. CDR3 in amino acids: CASRGTGVKPGNTIYF. Here the CDR3 DNA reads TGTGCCAGCAGGGGGACAGGGGTAAAGCCAGGAAACACCATATATTTT.

The rearrangement joins TRBV7-2 to TRBJ2-3; 8 nucleotides match TRBD2. The trim removed 6 bases at V and 6 bases at J, leaving 8 bases unmatched. CDR3 length equals 14 residues. Germline CDR1 reads SGHTA; CDR2 reads FQGNSA. Written as DNA, the CDR3 is TGTGCCAGCAGACCGGGGGGGTTGGGTGATACGCAGTATTTT. Translation: CASRPGGLGDTQYF.

This clone was recorded a few times. V usage is TRBV19 and J usage is TRBJ1-5; no clear D gene. This CDR3 comprises 13 residues. Trimming shortened V by 5 bases and J by 6 bases, and 11 bases separated the two germline ends. The germline V gene has CDR1 LNHDA and CDR2 SQIVND (reference sequence). The CDR3 coding sequence is TGTGCCAGTAGTTACTTAGACCCTCAGCCCCAGCATTTT. Translated: CASSYLDPQPQHF.

The J gene is TRBJ1-1, the V gene TRBV25-1; D not resolved. This CDR3 spans 13 amino acids. Germline values: CDR1 MGHDK, CDR2 SYGVNS. V was shortened by 6 bases and J by 4 bases, with 12 bases between the two germline ends. Written as DNA, the CDR3 is TGTGCCAGCAGAGCCCCCATCGGCACTGAAGCTTTCTTT. It encodes CASRAPIGTEAFF.

The chain couples TRBV19 to TRBJ1-5; tentatively, D is TRBD1 (5 bases). The V end lost 2 bases, the J end lost 4 bases, and 9 bases lay between the germline ends. The CDR3 extends over 14 amino acids. The germline V gene encodes CDR1 LNHDA and CDR2 SQIVND (reference sequence). The CDR3 region has the DNA TGTGCCAGTAGTATATCGGGGGGAAATCAGCCCCAGCATTTT. It is translated as CASSISGGNQPQHF.

The gene calls are TRBV5-1 and TRBJ2-1; 13 bases line up with TRBD2. Looked up from germline, CDR1 is SGHRS and CDR2 is YFSETQ. The CDR3 runs 15 residues. The V and J ends lost 0 bases and 9 bases, in that order; junction bases with no gene match: 3. The CDR3 nucleotides are TGCGCCAGCAGCTTGGCTCGACTAGCGGGAGGTGAGCAGTTCTTC. It codes for CASSLARLAGGEQFF.

The genes are TRBV20-1 and TRBJ2-2; TRBD2 matches at 10 bases. The length of the CDR3 is 20 residues. The V segment lost 3 bases and the J segment 2 bases; nucleotides outside the gene matches: 18. Looked up from germline, CDR1 is DFQATT and CDR2 is SNEGSKA (reference sequence). The CDR3, as DNA: TGCAGTGCTAGTGGCTCAGGTTGGCCTAGCGGGGGCTCCAACACCGGGGAGCTGTTTTTT. Translated, it gives CSASGSGWPSGGSNTGELFF.